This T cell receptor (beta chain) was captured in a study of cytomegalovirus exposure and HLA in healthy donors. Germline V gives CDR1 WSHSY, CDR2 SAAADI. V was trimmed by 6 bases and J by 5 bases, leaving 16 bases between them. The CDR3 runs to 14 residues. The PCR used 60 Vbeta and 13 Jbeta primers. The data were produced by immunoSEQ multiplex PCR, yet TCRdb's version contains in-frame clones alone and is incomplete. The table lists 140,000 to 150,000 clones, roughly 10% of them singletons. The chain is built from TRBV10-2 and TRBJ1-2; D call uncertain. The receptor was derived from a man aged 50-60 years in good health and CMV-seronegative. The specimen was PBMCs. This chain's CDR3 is CASREGGSYYGYTF. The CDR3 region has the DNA TGCGCCAGCAGAGAGGGAGGGAGTTATTATGGCTACACCTTC.